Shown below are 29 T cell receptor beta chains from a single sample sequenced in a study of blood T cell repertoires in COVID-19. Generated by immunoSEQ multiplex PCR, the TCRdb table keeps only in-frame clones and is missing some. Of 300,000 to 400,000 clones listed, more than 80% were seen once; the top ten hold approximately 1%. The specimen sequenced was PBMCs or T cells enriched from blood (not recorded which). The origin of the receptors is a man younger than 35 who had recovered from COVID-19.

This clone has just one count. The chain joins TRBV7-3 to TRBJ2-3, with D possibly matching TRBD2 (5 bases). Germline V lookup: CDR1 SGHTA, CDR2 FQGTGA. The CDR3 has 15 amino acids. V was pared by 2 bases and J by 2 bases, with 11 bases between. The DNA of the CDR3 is TGTGCCAGCAGCTTATCCGGGGTCTACACAGATACGCAGTATTTT. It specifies CASSLSGVYTDTQYF.

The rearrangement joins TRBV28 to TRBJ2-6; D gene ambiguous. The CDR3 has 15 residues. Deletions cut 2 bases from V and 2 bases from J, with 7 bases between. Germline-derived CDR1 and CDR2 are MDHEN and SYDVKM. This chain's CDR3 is CASSLPGTGANVLTF. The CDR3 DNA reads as TGTGCCAGCAGTTTACCAGGAACTGGGGCCAACGTCCTGACTTTC.

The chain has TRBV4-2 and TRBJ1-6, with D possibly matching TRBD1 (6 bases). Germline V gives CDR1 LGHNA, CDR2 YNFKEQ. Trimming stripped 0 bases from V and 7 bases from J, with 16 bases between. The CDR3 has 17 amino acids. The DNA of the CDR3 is TGTGCCAGCAGCCAAGATCCGCGGGGGCTCCCAAATTCACCCCTCCACTTT. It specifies CASSQDPRGLPNSPLHF.

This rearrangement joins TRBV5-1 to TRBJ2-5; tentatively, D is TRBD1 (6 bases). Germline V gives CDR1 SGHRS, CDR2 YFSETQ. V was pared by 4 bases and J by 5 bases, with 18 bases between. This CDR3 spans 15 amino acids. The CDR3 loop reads CASSLVDSPRETQYF. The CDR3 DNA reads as TGCGCCAGCAGCCTAGTGGACAGCCCCCGGGAGACCCAGTACTTC.

The CDR3 DNA sequence: TGTGCCAGCAGCTTGGACAGGCTCAACAATGAGCAGTTCTTC. Its translation is CASSLDRLNNEQFF. The chain has TRBV5-4 and TRBJ2-1; TRBD1 might be the D (5 bases). CDR1 is SGHNT, CDR2 YYREEE, per germline (reference sequence). With 0 bases removed from V and 5 bases from J, the gap between germline ends came to 9 bases. The CDR3 spans 14 residues.

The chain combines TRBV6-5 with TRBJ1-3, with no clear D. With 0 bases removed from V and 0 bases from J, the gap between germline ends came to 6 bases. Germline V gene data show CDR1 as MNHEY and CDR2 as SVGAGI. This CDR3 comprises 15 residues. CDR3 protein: CASSYSSNSGNTIYF. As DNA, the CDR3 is TGTGCCAGCAGTTACTCGTCCAACTCTGGAAACACCATATATTTT.

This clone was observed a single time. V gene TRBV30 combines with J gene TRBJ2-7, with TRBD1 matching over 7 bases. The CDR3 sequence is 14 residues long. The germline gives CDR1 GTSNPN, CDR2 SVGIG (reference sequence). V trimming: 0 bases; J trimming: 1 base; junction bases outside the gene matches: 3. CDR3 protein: CAWSVGTVSYEQYF. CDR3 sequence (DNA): TGTGCCTGGAGTGTAGGGACAGTTTCCTACGAGCAGTACTTC.

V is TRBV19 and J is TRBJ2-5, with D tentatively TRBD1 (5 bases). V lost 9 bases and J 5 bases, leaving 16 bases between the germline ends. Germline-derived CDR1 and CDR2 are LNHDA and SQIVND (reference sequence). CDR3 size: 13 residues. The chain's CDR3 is CASGTQGLETQYF. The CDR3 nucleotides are TGTGCCAGCGGTACTCAGGGCTTGGAGACCCAGTACTTC.

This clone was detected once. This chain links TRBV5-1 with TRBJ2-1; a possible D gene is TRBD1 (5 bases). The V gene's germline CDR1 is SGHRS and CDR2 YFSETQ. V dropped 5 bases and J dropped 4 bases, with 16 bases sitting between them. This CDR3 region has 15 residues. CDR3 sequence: CASRWGGTRYNEQFF. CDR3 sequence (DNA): TGCGCCAGCAGGTGGGGCGGAACCAGGTACAATGAGCAGTTCTTC.

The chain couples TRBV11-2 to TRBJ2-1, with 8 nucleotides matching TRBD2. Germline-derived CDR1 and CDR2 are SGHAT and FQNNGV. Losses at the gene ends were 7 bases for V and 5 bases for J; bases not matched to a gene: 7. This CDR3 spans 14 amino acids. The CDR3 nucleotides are TGTGCCAGCAAGTCTAGCGGGTTTAACAATGAGCAGTTCTTC. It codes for CASKSSGFNNEQFF.

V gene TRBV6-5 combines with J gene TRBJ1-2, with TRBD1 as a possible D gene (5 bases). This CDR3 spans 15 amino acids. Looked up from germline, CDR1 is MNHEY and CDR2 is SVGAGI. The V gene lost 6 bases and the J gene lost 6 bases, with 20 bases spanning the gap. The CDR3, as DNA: TGTGCCAGCAGAACCGGGACTGCTAATGCGGATGGCTACACCTTC. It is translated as CASRTGTANADGYTF.

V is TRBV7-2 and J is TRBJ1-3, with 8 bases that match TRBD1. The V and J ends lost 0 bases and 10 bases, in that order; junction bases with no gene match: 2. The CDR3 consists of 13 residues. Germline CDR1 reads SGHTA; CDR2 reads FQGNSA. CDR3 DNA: TGTGCCAGCAGCTTAGCGACAGGGGAGACCATATATTTT. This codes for CASSLATGETIYF.

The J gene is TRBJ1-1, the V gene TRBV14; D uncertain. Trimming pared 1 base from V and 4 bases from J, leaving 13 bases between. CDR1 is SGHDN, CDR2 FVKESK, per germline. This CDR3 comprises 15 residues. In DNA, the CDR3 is TGTGCCAGCAGCCAAGGTGCATTTTCGAGCACTGAAGCTTTCTTT. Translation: CASSQGAFSSTEAFF.

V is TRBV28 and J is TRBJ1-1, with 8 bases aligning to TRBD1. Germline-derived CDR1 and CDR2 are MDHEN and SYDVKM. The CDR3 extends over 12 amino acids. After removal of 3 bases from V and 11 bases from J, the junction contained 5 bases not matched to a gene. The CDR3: CASSFQGARAFF. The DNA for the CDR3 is TGTGCCAGCAGTTTCCAGGGGGCGCGGGCTTTCTTT.

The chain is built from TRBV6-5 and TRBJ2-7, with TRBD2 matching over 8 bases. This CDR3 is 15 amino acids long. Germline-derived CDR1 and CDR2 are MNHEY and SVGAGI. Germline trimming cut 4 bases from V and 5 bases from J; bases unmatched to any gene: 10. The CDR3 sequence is CASSFRATGGDEQYF. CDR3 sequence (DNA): TGTGCCAGCAGTTTCCGGGCAACGGGAGGGGACGAGCAGTACTTC.

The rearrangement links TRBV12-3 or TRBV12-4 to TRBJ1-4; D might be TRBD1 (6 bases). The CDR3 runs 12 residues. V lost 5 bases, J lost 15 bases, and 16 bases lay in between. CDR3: CASSGGGHGMFF. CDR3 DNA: TGTGCCAGCAGTGGGGGGGGACACGGAATGTTTTTT.

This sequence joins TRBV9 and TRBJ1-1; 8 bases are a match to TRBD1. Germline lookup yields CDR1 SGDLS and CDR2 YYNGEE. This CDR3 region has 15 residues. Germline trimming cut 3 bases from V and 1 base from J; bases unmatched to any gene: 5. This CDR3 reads CASSGGQVGNTEAFF. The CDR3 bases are TGTGCCAGCAGCGGGGGACAGGTGGGGAACACTGAAGCTTTCTTT.

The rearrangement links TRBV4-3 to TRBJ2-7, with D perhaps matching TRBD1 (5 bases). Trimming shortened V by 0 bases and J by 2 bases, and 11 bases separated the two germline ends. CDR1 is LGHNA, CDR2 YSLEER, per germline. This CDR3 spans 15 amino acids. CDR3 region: CASSQEEGRAYEQYF. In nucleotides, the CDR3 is TGCGCCAGCAGCCAAGAGGAAGGCAGGGCCTACGAGCAGTACTTC.

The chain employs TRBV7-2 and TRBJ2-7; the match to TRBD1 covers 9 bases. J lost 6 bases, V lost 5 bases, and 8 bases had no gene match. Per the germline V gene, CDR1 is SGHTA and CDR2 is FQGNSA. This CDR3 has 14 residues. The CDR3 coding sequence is TGTGCCAGCAGCCCTGGACAGGGGAGCGCCGAGCAGTACTTC. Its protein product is CASSPGQGSAEQYF. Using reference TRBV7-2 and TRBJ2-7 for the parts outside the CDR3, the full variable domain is GAGVSQSPSNKVTEKGKDVELRCDPISGHTALYWYRQSLGQGLEFLIYFQGNSAPDKSGLPSDRFSAERTGGSVSTLTIQRTQQEDSAVYLCASSPGQGSAEQYFGPGTRLTVT.

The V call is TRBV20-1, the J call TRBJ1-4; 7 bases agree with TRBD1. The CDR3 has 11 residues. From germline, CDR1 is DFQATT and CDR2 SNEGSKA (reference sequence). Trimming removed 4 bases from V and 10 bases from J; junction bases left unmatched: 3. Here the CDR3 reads CSATGGGKLFF. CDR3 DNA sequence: TGCAGTGCTACAGGGGGAGGAAAACTGTTTTTT.

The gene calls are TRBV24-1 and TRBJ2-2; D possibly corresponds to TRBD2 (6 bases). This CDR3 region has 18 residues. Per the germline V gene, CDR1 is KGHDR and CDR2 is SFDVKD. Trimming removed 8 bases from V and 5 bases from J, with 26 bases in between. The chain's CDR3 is CATIEYREEENKTGELFF. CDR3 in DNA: TGTGCCACCATAGAGTATAGGGAGGAAGAAAATAAAACCGGGGAGCTGTTTTTT.

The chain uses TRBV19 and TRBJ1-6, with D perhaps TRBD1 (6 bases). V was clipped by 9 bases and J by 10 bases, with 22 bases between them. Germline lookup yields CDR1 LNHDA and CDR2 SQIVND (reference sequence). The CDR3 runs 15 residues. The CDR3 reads CASSDSILVQSPLHF. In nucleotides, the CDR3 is TGTGCCAGCTCGGACAGCATCCTAGTTCAATCACCCCTCCACTTT.

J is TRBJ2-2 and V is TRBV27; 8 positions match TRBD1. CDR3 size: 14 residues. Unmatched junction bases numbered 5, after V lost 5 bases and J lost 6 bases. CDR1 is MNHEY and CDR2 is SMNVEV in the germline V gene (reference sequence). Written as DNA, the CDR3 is TGTGCCAGCAGTAAACAGGGGGTTTCCGGGGAGCTGTTTTTT. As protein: CASSKQGVSGELFF.

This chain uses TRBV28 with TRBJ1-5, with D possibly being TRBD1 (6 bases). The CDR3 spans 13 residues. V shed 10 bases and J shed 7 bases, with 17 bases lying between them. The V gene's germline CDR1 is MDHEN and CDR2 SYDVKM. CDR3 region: CATKTGREQPQHF. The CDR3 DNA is TGTGCCACAAAGACAGGACGAGAGCAGCCCCAGCATTTT.

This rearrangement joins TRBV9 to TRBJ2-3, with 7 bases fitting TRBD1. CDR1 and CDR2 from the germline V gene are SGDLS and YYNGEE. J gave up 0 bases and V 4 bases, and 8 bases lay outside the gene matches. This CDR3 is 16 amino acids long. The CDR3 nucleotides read TGTGCCAGCAGCACCCGACAGGGTTTAAGCACAGATACGCAGTATTTT. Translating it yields CASSTRQGLSTDTQYF.

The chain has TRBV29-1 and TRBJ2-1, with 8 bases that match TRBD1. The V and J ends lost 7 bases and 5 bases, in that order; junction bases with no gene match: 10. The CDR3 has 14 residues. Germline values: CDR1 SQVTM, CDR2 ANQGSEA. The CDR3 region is CSGLRGPLDNEQFF. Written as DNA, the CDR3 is TGCAGCGGCCTCAGGGGGCCACTCGACAATGAGCAGTTCTTC.

CDR3 DNA: TGTGCCTGGACCAGAATTAGAGGGGGGAACACTGAAGCTTTCTTT. Residues: CAWTRIRGGNTEAFF. The chain uses TRBV30 and TRBJ1-1; perhaps TRBD1 as D (6 bases). CDR1 GTSNPN and CDR2 SVGIG come from the germline V gene (reference sequence). Deletions cut 4 bases from V and 1 base from J, with 16 bases between. The CDR3 is 15 residues long.

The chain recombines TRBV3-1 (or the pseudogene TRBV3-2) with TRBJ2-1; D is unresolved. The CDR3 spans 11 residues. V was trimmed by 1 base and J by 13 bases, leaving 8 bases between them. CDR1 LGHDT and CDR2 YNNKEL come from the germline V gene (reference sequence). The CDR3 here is CASSQGGSQFF. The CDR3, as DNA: TGTGCCAGCAGCCAAGGTGGTAGCCAGTTCTTC.

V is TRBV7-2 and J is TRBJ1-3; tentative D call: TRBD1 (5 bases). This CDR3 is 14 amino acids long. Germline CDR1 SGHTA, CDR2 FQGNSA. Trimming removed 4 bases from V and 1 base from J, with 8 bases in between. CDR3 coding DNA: TGTGCCAGCAGCTCAGGGCTTTCTGGAAACACCATATATTTT. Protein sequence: CASSSGLSGNTIYF.